This TCR beta chain comes out of a study of shared clonotypes between healthy human individuals. Study overall: Contributing individuals were two females and a few males aged 18 to 49.

V was pared by 5 bases and J by 5 bases, with 9 bases between. This CDR3 contains 13 residues. The germline V gene has CDR1 SGHNT and CDR2 YENEEA. This clone showed up just once. Its specificity is not known. Deep level was the assay's run setting. The assay was immunoSEQ multiplex PCR, and TCRdb's table has in-frame clones only and misses some. Among 740,000 or so clones, roughly 73% were seen once, and the ten largest hold 1.5% to 2%. Whole-study findings and limits: Only blood was sampled, and tissue TCR repertoires likely differ from blood ones. Clonotypes not shared had lower generation probabilities than those common to all four donors.

This clonotype originated in a young woman in good health. Input material: memory CD4+ T cells sorted from blood. Subset specified: CD45RA-negative fraction. The chain combines TRBV11-3 with TRBJ2-2; D is undetermined. The CDR3 DNA reads as TGTGCCAGCAGCCTAACATCGACCGGGGAGCTGTTTTTT. Encoded protein: CASSLTSTGELFF.